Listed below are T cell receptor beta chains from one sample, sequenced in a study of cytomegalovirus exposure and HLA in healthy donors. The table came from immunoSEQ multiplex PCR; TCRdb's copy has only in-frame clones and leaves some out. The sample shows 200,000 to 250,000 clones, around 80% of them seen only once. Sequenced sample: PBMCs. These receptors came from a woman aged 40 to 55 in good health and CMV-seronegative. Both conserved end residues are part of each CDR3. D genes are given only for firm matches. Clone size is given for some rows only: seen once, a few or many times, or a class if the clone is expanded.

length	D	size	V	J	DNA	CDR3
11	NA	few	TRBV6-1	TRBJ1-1	TGTGCCAGCATACGGACAGTCGTAGCTTTCTTT	CASIRTVVAFF
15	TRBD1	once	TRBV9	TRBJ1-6	TGTGCCAGCAGCGACCAGGGGGGTCGGGTCTCACCCCTCCACTTT	CASSDQGGRVSPLHF
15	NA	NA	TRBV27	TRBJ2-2	TGTGCCAGCAGGGCCGGGACAACGAACACCGGGGAGCTGTTTTTT	CASRAGTTNTGELFF
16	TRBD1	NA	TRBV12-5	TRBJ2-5	TGTGCTAGTGGCCCGGGACAGGGATACATCCAAGAGACCCAGTACTTC	CASGPGQGYIQETQYF
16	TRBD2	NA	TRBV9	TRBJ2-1	TGTGCCAGCAGCGTAGGAGGGCGGGGGGGCTACAATGAGCAGTTCTTC	CASSVGGRGGYNEQFF
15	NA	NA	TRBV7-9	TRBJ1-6	TGTGCCAGCAGCTCCGGAGGGTTCAATAATTCACCCCTCCACTTT	CASSSGGFNNSPLHF
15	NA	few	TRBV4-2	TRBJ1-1	TGTGCCAGCAGCCAATCCCCACAGGGTGACACTGAAGCTTTCTTT	CASSQSPQGDTEAFF
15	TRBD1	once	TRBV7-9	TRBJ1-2	TGTGCCAGCAGCCTAGGCGACAGGGAGGTCTATGGCTACACCTTC	CASSLGDREVYGYTF
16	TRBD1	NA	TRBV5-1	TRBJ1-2	TGCGCCAGCAGCTCCCAAGTGGGACAGGGCCACTATGGCTACACCTTC	CASSSQVGQGHYGYTF
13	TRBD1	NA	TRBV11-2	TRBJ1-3	TGTGCCAGCAGCAGAGGACAGGGCGACACCATATATTTT	CASSRGQGDTIYF
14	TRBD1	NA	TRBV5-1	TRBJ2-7	TGCGCCAGCAGCCCGGGACAGAGCTCCTACGAGCAGTACTTC	CASSPGQSSYEQYF
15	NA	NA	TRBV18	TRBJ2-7	TGTGCCAGCTCACCCGGGACAATCCTGTCCTACGAGCAGTACTTC	CASSPGTILSYEQYF
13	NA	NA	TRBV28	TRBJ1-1	TGTGCCAGCAGTTTGGAGGGACTTGCTGAAGCTTTCTTT	CASSLEGLAEAFF
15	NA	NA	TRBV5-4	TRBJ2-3	TGTGCCAGCAGCTTGGCTAGCAGTACAACAGATACGCAGTATTTT	CASSLASSTTDTQYF
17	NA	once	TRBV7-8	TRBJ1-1	TGTGCCAGCATGCCCGTATCCAGCAGGCTGATGAACACTGAAGCTTTCTTT	CASMPVSSRLMNTEAFF
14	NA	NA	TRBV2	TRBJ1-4	TGTGCCAGCAGTCGGGAACAGGGTGGTGAAAAACTGTTTTTT	CASSREQGGEKLFF
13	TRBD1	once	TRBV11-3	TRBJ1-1	TGTGCCAGCAGCCATGGACAGGGACTCGAAGCTTTCTTT	CASSHGQGLEAFF
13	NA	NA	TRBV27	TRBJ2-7	TGTGCCAGCAGTTACAGGGATGTCGACGAGCAGTACTTC	CASSYRDVDEQYF
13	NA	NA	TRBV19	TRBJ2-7	TGTGCCAGTAGTCTCCAGTGGGGAGACGAGCAGTACTTC	CASSLQWGDEQYF
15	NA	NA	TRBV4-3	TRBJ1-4	TGCGCCAGCAGCCAAGATTTAGCAACTAATGAAAAACTGTTTTTT	CASSQDLATNEKLFF
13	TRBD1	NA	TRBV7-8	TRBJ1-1	TGTGCCAGCAGCATCAGGGGGCGTACTGAAGCTTTCTTT	CASSIRGRTEAFF
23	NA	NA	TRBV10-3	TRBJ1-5	TGTGCCATCGATACGAGGATCGATATCCAAACTAGGTCCCCGACAGGTGGCAATCAGCCCCAGCATTTT	CAIDTRIDIQTRSPTGGNQPQHF
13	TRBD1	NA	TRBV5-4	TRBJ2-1	TGTGCCAGCAGCTTGACAGGGGAAAGGGAGCAGTTCTTC	CASSLTGEREQFF
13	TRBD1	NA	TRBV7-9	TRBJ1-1	TGTGCCAGCAGTTCTACCAGGGGGTCTGAAGCTTTCTTT	CASSSTRGSEAFF
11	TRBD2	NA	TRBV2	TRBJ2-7	TGTGCCAGCCGGGAGGAATACGAGCAGTACTTC	CASREEYEQYF
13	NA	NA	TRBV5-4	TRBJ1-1	TGTGCCAGCAGCCCGGACACAGACACTGAAGCTTTCTTT	CASSPDTDTEAFF
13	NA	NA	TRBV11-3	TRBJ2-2	TGTGCCAGCAGCTTTGTGACTAGAGGGGAGCTGTTTTTT	CASSFVTRGELFF
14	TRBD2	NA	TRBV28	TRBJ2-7	TGTGCCAGCAGGGAAGTAGCGGGGGCCTACGAGCAGTACTTC	CASREVAGAYEQYF
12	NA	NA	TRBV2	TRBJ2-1	TGTGCCAGCAGTCGGAGGGGTGATGAGCAGTTCTTC	CASSRRGDEQFF
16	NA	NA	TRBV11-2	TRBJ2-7	TGTGCCAGCAGCCCCATCAGGTCGGTAGGTGTCTACGAGCAGTACTTC	CASSPIRSVGVYEQYF
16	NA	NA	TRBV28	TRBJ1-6	TGTGCCAGCACCCCCGGGGGATGGACCTATAATTCACCCCTCCACTTT	CASTPGGWTYNSPLHF
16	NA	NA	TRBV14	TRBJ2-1	TGTGCCAGCAGCCCATGGGGCCCGAGCTCCTACAATGAGCAGTTCTTC	CASSPWGPSSYNEQFF
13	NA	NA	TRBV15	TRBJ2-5	TGTGCCACCAGTTTCAGCGACCGAGAGACCCAGTACTTC	CATSFSDRETQYF
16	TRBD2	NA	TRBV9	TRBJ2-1	TGTGCCAGCAGCGTAGGAGAGCGGGGGATTTACAATGAGCAGTTCTTC	CASSVGERGIYNEQFF
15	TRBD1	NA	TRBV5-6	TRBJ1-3	TGTGCCAGCACCGAGGGGGCGGCTATCGGAAACACCATATATTTT	CASTEGAAIGNTIYF
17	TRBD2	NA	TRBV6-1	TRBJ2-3	TGTGCCAGCAGTGAAGTCCTAGCGGGGGGGCGCGAAGATACGCAGTATTTT	CASSEVLAGGREDTQYF
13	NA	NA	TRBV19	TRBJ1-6	TGTGCCAGTAGGGAGGGAAATAATTCACCCCTCCACTTT	CASREGNNSPLHF
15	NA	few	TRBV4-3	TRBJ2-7	TGCGCCAGCAGCCAAGAGGGCAGGGCCAACCACGAGCAGTACTTC	CASSQEGRANHEQYF
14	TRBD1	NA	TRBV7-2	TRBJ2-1	TGTGCCAGCGTACGGGACAGGGGGAACAATGAGCAGTTCTTC	CASVRDRGNNEQFF
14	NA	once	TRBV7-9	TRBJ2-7	TGTGCCAGCAGCTTAGTGTTTCCGCCCTACGAGCAGTACTTC	CASSLVFPPYEQYF
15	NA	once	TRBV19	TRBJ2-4	TGTGCCAGTAGTACAGGCGGACTAGCCAAAAACATTCAGTACTTC	CASSTGGLAKNIQYF
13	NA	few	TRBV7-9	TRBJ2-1	TGTGCCACGCTCAGTGACTCCTACAATGAGCAGTTCTTC	CATLSDSYNEQFF
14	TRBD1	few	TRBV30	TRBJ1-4	TGTGCCTGGGGCAAGGGGGCTGGTAATGAAAAACTGTTTTTT	CAWGKGAGNEKLFF
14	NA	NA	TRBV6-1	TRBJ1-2	TGTGCCAGCAGCTCCCCGGGGGCTAACTATGGCTACACCTTC	CASSSPGANYGYTF
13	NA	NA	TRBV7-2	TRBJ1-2	TGTGCCAGCAGCTTAGCTATTAACTATGGCTACACCTTC	CASSLAINYGYTF
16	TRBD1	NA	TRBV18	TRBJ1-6	TGTGCCAGCTCACCGGATCCGGGACAGGGTGATTCACCCCTCCACTTT	CASSPDPGQGDSPLHF
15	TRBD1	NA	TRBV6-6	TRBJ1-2	TGTGCCAGCAGTTCCGGGACAGGGGGCGGCTATGGCTACACCTTC	CASSSGTGGGYGYTF